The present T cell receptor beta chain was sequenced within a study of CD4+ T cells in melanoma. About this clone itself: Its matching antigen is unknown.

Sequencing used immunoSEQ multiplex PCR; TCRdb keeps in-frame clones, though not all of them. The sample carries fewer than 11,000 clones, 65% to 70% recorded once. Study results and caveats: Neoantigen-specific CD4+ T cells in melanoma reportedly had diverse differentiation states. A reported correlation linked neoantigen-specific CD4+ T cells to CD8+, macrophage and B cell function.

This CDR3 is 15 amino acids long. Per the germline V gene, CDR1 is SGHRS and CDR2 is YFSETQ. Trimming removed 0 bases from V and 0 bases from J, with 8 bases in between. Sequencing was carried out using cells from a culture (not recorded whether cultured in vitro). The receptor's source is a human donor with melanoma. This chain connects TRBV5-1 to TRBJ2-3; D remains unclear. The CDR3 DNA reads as TGCGCCAGCAGCTTGGACAGAGCTAGCACAGATACGCAGTATTTT. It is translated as CASSLDRASTDTQYF. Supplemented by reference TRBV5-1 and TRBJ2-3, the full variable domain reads KAGVTQTPRYLIKTRGQQVTLSCSPISGHRSVSWYQQTPGQGLQFLFEYFSETQRNKGNFPGRFSGRQFSNSRSEMNVSTLELGDSALYLCASSLDRASTDTQYFGPGTRLTVL.